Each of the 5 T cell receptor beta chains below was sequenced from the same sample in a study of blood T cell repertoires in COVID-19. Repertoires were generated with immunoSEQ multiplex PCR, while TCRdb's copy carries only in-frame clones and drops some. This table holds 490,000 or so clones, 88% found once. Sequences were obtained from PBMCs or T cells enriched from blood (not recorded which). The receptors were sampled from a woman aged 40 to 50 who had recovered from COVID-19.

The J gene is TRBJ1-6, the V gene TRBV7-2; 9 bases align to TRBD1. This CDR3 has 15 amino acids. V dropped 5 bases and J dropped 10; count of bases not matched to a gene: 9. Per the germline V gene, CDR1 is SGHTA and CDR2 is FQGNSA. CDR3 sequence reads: CASSMGTGIRSPLHF. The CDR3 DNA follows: TGTGCCAGCAGCATGGGGACAGGGATTAGATCACCCCTCCACTTT.

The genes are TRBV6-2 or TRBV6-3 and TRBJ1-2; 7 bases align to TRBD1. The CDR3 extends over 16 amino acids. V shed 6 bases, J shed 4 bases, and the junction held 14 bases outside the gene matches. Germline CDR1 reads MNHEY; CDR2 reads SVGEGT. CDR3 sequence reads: CASSTADRALPYGYTF. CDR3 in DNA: TGTGCCAGCAGCACGGCTGACAGGGCCCTACCCTATGGCTACACCTTC.

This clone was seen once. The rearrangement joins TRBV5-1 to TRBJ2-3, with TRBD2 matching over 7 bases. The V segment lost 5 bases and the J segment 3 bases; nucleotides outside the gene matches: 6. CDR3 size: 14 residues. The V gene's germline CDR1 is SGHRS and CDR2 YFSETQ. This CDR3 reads CASRLAEGTDTQYF. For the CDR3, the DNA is TGCGCCAGCAGGCTAGCGGAGGGTACAGATACGCAGTATTTT.

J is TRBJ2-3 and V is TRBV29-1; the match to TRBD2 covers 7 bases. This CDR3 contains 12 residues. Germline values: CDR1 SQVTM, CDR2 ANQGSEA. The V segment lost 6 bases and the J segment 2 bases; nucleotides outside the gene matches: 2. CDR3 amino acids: CSVGTTTDTQYF. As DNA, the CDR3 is TGCAGCGTAGGGACTACCACAGATACGCAGTATTTT.

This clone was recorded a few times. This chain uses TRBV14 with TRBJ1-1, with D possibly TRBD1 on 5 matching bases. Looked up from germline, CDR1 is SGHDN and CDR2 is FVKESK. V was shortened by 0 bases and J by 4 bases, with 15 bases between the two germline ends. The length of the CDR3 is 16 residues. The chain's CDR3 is CASSQDWWQGSTEAFF. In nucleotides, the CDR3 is TGTGCCAGCAGCCAAGATTGGTGGCAGGGAAGCACTGAAGCTTTCTTT.